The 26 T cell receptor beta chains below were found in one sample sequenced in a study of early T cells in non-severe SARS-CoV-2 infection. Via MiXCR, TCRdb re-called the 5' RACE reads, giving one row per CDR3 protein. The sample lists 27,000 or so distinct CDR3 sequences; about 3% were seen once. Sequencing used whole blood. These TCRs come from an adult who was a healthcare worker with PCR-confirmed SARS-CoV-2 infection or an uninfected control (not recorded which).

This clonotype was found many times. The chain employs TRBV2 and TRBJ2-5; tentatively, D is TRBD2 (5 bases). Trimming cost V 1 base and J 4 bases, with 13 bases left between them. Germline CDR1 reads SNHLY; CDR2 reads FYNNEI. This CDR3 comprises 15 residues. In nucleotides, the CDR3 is TGTGCCAGCAGTGAAGAGAGGTCGGCGGGAGAGACCCAGTACTTC. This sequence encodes CASSEERSAGETQYF. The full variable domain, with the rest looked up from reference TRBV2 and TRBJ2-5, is EPEVTQTPSHQVTQMGQEVILRCVPISNHLYFYWYRQILGQKVEFLVSFYNNEISEKSEIFDDQFSVERPDGSNFTLKIRSTKLEDSAMYFCASSEERSAGETQYFGPGTRLLVL.

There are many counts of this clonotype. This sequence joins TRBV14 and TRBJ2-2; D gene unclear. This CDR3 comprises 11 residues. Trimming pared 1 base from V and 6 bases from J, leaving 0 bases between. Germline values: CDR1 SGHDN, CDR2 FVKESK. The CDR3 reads CASSQAGELFF. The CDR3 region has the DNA TGTGCCAGCAGCCAAGCCGGGGAGCTGTTTTTT.

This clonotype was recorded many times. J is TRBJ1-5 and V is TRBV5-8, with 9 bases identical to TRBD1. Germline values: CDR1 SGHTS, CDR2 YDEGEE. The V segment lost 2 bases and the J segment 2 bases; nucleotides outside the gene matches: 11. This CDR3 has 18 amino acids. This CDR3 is CASSFRDRVPFGNQPQHF. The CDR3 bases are TGTGCCAGCAGCTTCCGGGACAGGGTGCCTTTCGGCAATCAGCCCCAGCATTTT.

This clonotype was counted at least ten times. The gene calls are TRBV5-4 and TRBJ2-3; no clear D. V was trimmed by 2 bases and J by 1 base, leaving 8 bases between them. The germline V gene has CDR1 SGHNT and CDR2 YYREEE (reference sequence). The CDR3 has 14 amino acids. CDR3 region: CASSLGAGTDTQYF. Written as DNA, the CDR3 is TGTGCCAGCAGCTTAGGTGCTGGCACAGATACGCAGTATTTT.

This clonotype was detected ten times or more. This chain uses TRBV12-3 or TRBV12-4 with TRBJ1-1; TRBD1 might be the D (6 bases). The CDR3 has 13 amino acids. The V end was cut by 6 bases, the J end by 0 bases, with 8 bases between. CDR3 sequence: CASRGGMNTEAFF. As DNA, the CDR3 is TGTGCCAGCAGAGGGGGAATGAACACTGAAGCTTTCTTT.

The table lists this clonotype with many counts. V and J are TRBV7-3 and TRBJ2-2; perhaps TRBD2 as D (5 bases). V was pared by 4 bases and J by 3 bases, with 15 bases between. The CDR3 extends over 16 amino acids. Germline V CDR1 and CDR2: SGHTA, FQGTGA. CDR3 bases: TGTGCCAGCAGCTCAGGAGGATGGGGTGACACCGGGGAGCTGTTTTTT. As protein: CASSSGGWGDTGELFF.

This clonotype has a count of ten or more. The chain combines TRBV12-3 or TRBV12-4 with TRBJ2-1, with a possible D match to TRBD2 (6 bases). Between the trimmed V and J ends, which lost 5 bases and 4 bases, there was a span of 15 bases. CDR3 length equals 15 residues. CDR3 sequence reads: CASSPPGLQYNEQFF. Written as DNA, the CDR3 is TGTGCCAGCAGTCCACCGGGACTGCAGTACAATGAGCAGTTCTTC.

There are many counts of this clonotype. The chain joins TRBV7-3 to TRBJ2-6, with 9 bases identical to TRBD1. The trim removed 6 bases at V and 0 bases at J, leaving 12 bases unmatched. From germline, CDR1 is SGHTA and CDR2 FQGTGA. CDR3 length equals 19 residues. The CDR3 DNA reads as TGTGCCAGCAGACCCCTGACCGGGACAGGGATCTCTGGGGCCAACGTCCTGACTTTC. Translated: CASRPLTGTGISGANVLTF.

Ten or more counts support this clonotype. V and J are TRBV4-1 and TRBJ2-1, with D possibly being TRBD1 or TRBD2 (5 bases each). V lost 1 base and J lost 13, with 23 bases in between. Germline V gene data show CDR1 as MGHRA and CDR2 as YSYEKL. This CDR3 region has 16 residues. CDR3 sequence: CASSQVTVGVTGVQFF. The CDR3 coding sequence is TGCGCCAGCAGCCAAGTCACGGTGGGGGTTACCGGTGTCCAGTTCTTC.

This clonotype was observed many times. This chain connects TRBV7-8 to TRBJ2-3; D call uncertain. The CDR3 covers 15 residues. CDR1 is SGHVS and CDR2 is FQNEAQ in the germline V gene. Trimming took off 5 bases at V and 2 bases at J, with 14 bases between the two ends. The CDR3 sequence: CASSPGYSSTDTQYF. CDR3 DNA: TGTGCCAGCAGCCCTGGCTACAGTTCCACAGATACGCAGTATTTT. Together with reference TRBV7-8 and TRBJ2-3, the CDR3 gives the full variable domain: GAGVSQSPRYKVAKRGQDVALRCDPISGHVSLFWYQQALGQGPEFLTYFQNEAQLDKSGLPSDRFFAERPEGSVSTLKIQRTQQEDSAVYLCASSPGYSSTDTQYFGPGTRLTVL.

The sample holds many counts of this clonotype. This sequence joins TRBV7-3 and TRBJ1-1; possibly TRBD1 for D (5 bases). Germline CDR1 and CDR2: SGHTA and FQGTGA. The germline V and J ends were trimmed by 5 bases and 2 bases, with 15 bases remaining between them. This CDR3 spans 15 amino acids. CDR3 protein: CASSPRPQGNTEAFF. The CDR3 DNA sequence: TGTGCCAGCAGCCCCCGACCGCAGGGTAACACTGAAGCTTTCTTT. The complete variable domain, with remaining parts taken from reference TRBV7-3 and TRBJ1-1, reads GAGVSQTPSNKVTEKGKYVELRCDPISGHTALYWYRQSLGQGPEFLIYFQGTGAADDSGLPNDRFFAVRPEGSVSTLKIQRTERGDSAVYLCASSPRPQGNTEAFFGQGTRLTVV.

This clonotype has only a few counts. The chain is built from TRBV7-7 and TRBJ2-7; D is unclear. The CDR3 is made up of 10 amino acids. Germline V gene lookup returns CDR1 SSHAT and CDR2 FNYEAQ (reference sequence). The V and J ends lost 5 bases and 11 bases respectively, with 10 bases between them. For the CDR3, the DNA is TGTGCCAGCAGCCGAAGTATAGAGTACGTC. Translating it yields CASSRSIEYV.

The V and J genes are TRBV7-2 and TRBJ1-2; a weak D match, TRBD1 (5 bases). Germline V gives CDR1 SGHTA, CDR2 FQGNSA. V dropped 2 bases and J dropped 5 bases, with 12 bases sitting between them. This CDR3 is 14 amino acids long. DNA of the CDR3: TGTGCCAGCAGCTTAATAGGGGCTGGGTATGGCTACACCTTC. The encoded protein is CASSLIGAGYGYTF.

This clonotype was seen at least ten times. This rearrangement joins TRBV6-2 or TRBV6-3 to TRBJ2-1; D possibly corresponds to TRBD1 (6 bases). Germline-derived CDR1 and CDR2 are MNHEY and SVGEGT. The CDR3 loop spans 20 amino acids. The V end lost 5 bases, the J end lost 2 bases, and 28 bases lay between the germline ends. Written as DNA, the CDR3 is TGTGCCAGCAGTCCCATCTCCCGGATAAAGGGGGATAGAACCTACAATGAGCAGTTCTTC. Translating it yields CASSPISRIKGDRTYNEQFF.

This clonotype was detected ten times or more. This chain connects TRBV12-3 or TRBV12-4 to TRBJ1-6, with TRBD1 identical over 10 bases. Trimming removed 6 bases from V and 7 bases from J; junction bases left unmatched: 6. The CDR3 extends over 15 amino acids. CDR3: CASSVSGQGNSPLHF. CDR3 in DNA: TGTGCCAGCAGCGTATCGGGACAGGGGAATTCACCCCTCCACTTT.

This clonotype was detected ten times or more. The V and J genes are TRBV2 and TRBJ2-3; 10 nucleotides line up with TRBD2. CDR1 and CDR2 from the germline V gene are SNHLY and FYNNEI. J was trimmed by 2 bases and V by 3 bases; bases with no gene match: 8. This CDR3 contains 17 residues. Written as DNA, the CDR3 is TGTGCCAGCAGTGAGCGGCTAGCGGGGGCGTACACAGATACGCAGTATTTT. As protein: CASSERLAGAYTDTQYF.

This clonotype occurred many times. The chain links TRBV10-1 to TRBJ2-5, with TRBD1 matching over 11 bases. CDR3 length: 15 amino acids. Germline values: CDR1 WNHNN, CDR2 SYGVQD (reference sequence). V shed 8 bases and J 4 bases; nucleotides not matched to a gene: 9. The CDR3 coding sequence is TGCGCCAGCGGGACAGGGGGTACCTTTGGAGAGACCCAGTACTTC. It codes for CASGTGGTFGETQYF.

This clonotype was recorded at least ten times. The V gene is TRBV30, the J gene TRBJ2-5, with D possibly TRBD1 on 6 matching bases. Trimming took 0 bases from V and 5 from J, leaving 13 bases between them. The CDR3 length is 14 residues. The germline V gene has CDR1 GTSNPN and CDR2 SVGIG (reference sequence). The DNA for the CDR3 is TGTGCCTGGAGTGTATTAGGGGGACGGGAGACCCAGTACTTC. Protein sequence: CAWSVLGGRETQYF.

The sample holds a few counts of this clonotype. In nucleotides, the CDR3 is TGTGCCAGCAGTCGACAGCCTAGGGGCACCGGGGAGCTGTTTTTT. This codes for CASSRQPRGTGELFF. This chain uses TRBV12-3 or TRBV12-4 with TRBJ2-2, with D possibly matching TRBD1 (5 bases). CDR3 length equals 15 residues. Trimming cost V 5 bases and J 4 bases, with 14 bases left between them.

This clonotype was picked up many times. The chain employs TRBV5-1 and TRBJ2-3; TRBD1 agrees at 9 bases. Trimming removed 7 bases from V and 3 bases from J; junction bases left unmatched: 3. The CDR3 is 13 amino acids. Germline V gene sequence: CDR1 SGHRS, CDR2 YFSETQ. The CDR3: CASGTGTTDTQYF. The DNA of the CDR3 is TGCGCCAGCGGGACAGGGACGACAGATACGCAGTATTTT. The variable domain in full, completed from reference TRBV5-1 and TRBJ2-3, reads KAGVTQTPRYLIKTRGQQVTLSCSPISGHRSVSWYQQTPGQGLQFLFEYFSETQRNKGNFPGRFSGRQFSNSRSEMNVSTLELGDSALYLCASGTGTTDTQYFGPGTRLTVL.

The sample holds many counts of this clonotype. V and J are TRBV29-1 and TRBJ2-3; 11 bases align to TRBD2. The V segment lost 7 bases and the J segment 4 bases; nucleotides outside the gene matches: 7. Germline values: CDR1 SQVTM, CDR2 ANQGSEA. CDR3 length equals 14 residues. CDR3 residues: CSAPSGGPPDTQYF. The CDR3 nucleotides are TGCAGCGCCCCTAGCGGGGGGCCCCCAGATACGCAGTATTTT.

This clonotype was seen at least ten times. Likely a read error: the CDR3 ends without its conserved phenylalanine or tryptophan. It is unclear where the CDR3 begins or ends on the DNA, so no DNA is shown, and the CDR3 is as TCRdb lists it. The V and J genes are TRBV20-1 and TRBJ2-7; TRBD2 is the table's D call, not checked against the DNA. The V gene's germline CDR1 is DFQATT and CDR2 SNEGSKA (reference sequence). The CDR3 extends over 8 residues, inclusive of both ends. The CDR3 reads CSAGLGGI.

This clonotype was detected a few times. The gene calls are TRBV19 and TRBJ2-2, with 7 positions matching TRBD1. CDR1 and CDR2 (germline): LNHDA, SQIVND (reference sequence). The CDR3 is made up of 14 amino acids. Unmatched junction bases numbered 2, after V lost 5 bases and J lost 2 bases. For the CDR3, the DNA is TGTGCCAGTAGTCCAGGGGGAAACACCGGGGAGCTGTTTTTT. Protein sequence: CASSPGGNTGELFF.

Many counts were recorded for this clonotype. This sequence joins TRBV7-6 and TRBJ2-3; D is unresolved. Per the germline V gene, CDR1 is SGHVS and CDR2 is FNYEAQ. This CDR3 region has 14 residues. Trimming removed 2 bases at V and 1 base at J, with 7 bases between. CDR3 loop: CASSLRSGTDTQYF. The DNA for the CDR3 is TGTGCCAGCAGCTTAAGGAGTGGCACAGATACGCAGTATTTT.

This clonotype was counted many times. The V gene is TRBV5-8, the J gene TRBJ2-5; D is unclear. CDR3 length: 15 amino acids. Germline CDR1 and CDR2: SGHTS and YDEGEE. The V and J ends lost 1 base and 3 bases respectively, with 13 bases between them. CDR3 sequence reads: CASSLSRILKETQYF. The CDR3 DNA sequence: TGTGCCAGCAGCTTGTCCAGGATCCTCAAAGAGACCCAGTACTTC.

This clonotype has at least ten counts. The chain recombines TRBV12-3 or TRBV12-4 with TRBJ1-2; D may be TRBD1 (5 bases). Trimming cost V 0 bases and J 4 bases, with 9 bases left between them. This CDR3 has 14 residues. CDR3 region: CASSLAGPSYGYTF. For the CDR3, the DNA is TGTGCCAGCAGTTTAGCGGGGCCTTCCTATGGCTACACCTTC.